This TCR beta chain was profiled in a study of cytomegalovirus exposure and HLA in healthy donors. Findings of the study overall: Common viral pathogens (according to a later analysis) appeared linked to several of the most significant clusters.

V was cut by 6 bases and J by 0 bases, with 11 bases left in between. Germline CDR1 reads SQVTM; CDR2 reads ANQGSEA. This CDR3 is 13 amino acids long. The PCR had 60 Vbeta and 13 Jbeta primers. Repertoires were generated with immunoSEQ multiplex PCR, while TCRdb's copy carries only in-frame clones and drops some. The sample shows more than 150,000 clones, 76% of them seen only once. Note on this clone: Antigen: not known.

The receptor was derived from a young man in good health and CMV-seronegative. The sample was PBMCs. The rearrangement uses TRBV29-1 and TRBJ1-1; possible D gene TRBD1, 6 bases. The CDR3 spells CSVNREMNTEAFF. The CDR3 coding sequence is TGCAGCGTCAACAGGGAAATGAACACTGAAGCTTTCTTT.